This T cell receptor beta chain was sequenced for a study of shared clonotypes between healthy human individuals. Study-level results: Among four donors, roughly 5.4% of naive CD4 clonotypes were found in common.

About this clone: The antigen is undetermined.

CDR1 and CDR2 from the germline V gene are LNHDA and SQIVND (reference sequence). The trim removed 3 bases at V and 5 bases at J, leaving 5 bases unmatched. The CDR3 runs to 14 residues. Tens of thousands of T cell genomes (roughly 190 ng DNA) went into each sorted-subset replicate. TCRdb keeps only in-frame clones here, not all; method: immunoSEQ multiplex PCR. The sample lists 1 million to 1.3 million clones, around 78% occurring once. The clonotype originates from a man aged 18 to 30 in good health. Some clones in this sample may be carry-over from other donors' samples. The chain is built from TRBV19 and TRBJ2-3; 7 nucleotides match TRBD2. Sequenced: memory CD4+ T cells from PBMCs. Subset: CD45RA-negative fraction. Written as DNA, the CDR3 is TGTGCCAGTAGTATGGGCGGGAGAAGAGATACGCAGTATTTT. It codes for CASSMGGRRDTQYF.